This T cell receptor beta chain was retrieved from a study of T cell responses to AZD1222 COVID-19 vaccine. The V end was cut by 4 bases, the J end by 2 bases, with 11 bases between. The CDR3 contains 14 residues. Germline CDR1 MDHEN, CDR2 SYDVKM. Data came from immunoSEQ multiplex PCR; TCRdb stores just in-frame clones and leaves some out. This table holds roughly 80,000 clones, approximately 88% found once. As regards this clone: This sample also contains other DNA sequences that code for the same CDR3.

V is TRBV28 and J is TRBJ1-1; D is perhaps TRBD1 (6 bases). The sequencing used peripheral blood, collected on day 0 of MenACWY control vaccination. The clonotype was recovered from an adult in good health. CDR3 sequence (DNA): TGTGCCAGCAGTTCAGGACAGCTTAACACTGAAGCTTTCTTT. Amino acids: CASSSGQLNTEAFF.